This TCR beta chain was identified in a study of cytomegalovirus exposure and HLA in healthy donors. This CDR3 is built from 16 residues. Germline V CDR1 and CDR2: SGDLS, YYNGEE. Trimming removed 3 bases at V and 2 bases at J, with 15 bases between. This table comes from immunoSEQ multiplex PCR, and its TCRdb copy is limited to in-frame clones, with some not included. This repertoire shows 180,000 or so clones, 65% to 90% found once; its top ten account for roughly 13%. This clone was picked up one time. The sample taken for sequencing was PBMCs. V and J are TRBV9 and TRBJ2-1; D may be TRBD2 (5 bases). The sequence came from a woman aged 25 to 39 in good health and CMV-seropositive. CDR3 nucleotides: TGTGCCAGCAGCGCCCGCGAGGGCGTCACCTACAATGAGCAGTTCTTC. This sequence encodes CASSAREGVTYNEQFF.